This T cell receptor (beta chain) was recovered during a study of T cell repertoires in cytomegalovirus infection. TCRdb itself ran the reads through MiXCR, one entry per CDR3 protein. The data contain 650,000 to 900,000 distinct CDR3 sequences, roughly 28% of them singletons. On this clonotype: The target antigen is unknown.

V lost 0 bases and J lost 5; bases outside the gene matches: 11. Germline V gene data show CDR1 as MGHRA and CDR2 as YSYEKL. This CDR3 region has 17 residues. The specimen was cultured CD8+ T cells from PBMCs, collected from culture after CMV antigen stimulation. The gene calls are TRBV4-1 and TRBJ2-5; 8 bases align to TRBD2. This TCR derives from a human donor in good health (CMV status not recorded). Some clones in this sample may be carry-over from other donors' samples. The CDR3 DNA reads TGCGCCAGCAGCCAAGAGGGAGCGGGGGCCCCGAGGGAGACCCAGTACTTC. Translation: CASSQEGAGAPRETQYF.